Shown below are 30 T cell receptor beta chains from a single sample sequenced in a study of cytomegalovirus exposure and HLA in healthy donors. The PCR used 60 Vbeta and 13 Jbeta primers. Generated by immunoSEQ multiplex PCR, the TCRdb table keeps only in-frame clones and is missing some. This table has roughly 100,000 clones, more than 65% appearing once. The material sequenced was PBMCs. These receptors all come from a human donor in good health.

This clone was seen a few times. The V and J genes are TRBV6-5 and TRBJ2-6; D perhaps matches TRBD2 (6 bases). The CDR3 totals 16 residues. The germline CDR1 and CDR2 sequences are MNHEY and SVGAGI. The V end lost 2 bases, the J end lost 0 bases, and 8 bases lay between the germline ends. The CDR3 coding sequence is TGTGCCAGCAGTTACGGAGGGCGCTCTGGGGCCAACGTCCTGACTTTC. This sequence encodes CASSYGGRSGANVLTF.

In its sample, this clone was seen once. The rearrangement links TRBV7-3 to TRBJ2-5; tentatively, D is TRBD2 (7 bases). Trimming shortened V by 2 bases and J by 5 bases, and 18 bases separated the two germline ends. Per the germline V gene, CDR1 is SGHTA and CDR2 is FQGTGA. This CDR3 contains 16 residues. Here the CDR3 reads CASSLGGALPTETQYF. CDR3 nucleotide sequence: TGTGCCAGCAGCTTAGGGGGGGCGCTGCCGACGGAGACCCAGTACTTC.

The chain has TRBV19 and TRBJ1-1; 11 bases match TRBD1. This CDR3 contains 16 residues. V trimming: 5 bases; J trimming: 5 bases; junction bases outside the gene matches: 10. Germline V gives CDR1 LNHDA, CDR2 SQIVND (reference sequence). CDR3 nucleotides: TGTGCCAGTAGTTCCCCCGGGACAGGGGGTCGGACTGAAGCTTTCTTT. It encodes CASSSPGTGGRTEAFF.

The V call is TRBV9, the J call TRBJ2-7; 7 positions match TRBD2. After removal of 3 bases from V and 2 bases from J, the junction contained 5 bases not matched to a gene. The length of the CDR3 is 14 residues. The germline CDR1 and CDR2 sequences are SGDLS and YYNGEE. The CDR3 region is CASSGWGGTYEQYF. CDR3 sequence (DNA): TGTGCCAGCAGCGGATGGGGGGGAACCTACGAGCAGTACTTC.

This clone was recorded a few times. J is TRBJ1-1 and V is TRBV5-4; the D gene is possibly TRBD1 (5 bases). The CDR3 covers 15 residues. Trimming pared 0 bases from V and 5 bases from J, leaving 14 bases between. CDR1 SGHNT and CDR2 YYREEE come from the germline V gene (reference sequence). CDR3 in DNA: TGTGCCAGCAGCTTGGGACAGCGTGGGGGGACTGAAGCTTTCTTT. It translates to CASSLGQRGGTEAFF.

This chain joins TRBV7-2 and TRBJ2-1; possibly TRBD2 for D (6 bases). Looked up from germline, CDR1 is SGHTA and CDR2 is FQGNSA. The germline V and J ends were trimmed by 1 base and 8 bases, with 12 bases remaining between them. This CDR3 spans 14 amino acids. This chain's CDR3 is CASSLGAGMDEQFF. Here the CDR3 DNA reads TGTGCCAGCAGCTTAGGCGCGGGGATGGATGAGCAGTTCTTC.

This clone was seen a single time. This chain links TRBV4-2 with TRBJ2-3; 7 nucleotides match TRBD2. This CDR3 contains 16 residues. The junction had 9 bases not matched to a gene; V was cut back by 3 bases and J by 3 bases. The germline V gene has CDR1 LGHNA and CDR2 YNFKEQ. CDR3 sequence: CASSQSRTRITDTQYF. CDR3 DNA sequence: TGTGCCAGCAGCCAGTCTAGGACTAGAATTACAGATACGCAGTATTTT.

The chain combines TRBV5-5 with TRBJ2-3, with TRBD2 matching over 8 bases. Germline assignment: CDR1 SGHKS and CDR2 YYEKEE (reference sequence). V dropped 2 bases and J dropped 2; count of bases not matched to a gene: 7. The CDR3 sequence is 16 residues long. This CDR3 reads CASSFGTRVFTDTQYF. The CDR3 coding sequence is TGTGCCAGCAGCTTCGGGACTAGGGTTTTCACAGATACGCAGTATTTT.

The rearrangement uses TRBV7-2 and TRBJ2-3, with 9 bases identical to TRBD2. The germline V gene encodes CDR1 SGHTA and CDR2 FQGNSA. The CDR3 length is 15 residues. J was trimmed by 4 bases and V by 5 bases; bases with no gene match: 7. The CDR3 protein is CASSLEREVADTQYF. In nucleotides, the CDR3 is TGTGCCAGCAGCCTGGAGCGGGAGGTGGCAGATACGCAGTATTTT.

V is TRBV6-1 and J is TRBJ2-5; 7 bases align to TRBD2. This CDR3 has 13 residues. With V trimmed by 1 base and J by 5 bases, 1 base remained unmatched. Germline CDR1 and CDR2: MNHNS and SASEGT. Here the CDR3 DNA reads TGTGCCAGCAGTGAAGTGGGGGGGGAGACCCAGTACTTC. It specifies CASSEVGGETQYF.

The chain carries TRBV18 and TRBJ2-7, with D tentatively TRBD2 (6 bases). The CDR3 spans 13 residues. Germline V gene sequence: CDR1 KGHSH, CDR2 LQKENI. Trimming removed 6 bases from V and 6 bases from J, with 15 bases in between. CDR3 bases: TGTGCCAGCTCGCCGGGACTCGTAGGCGAGCAGTACTTC. Its protein is CASSPGLVGEQYF.

The V and J genes are TRBV15 and TRBJ2-2; perhaps TRBD1 as D (5 bases). Looked up from germline, CDR1 is LNHNV and CDR2 is YYDKDF (reference sequence). The CDR3 is made up of 14 amino acids. V was pared by 11 bases and J by 6 bases, with 19 bases between. The CDR3 sequence is CASGIHQGAGELFF. CDR3 bases: TGTGCCTCCGGTATCCATCAGGGCGCCGGGGAGCTGTTTTTT. Based on the CDR3 plus reference TRBV15 and TRBJ2-2, the full variable domain is DAMVIQNPRYQVTQFGKPVTLSCSQTLNHNVMYWYQQKSSQAPKLLFHYYDKDFNNEADTPDNFQSRRPNTSFCFLDIRSPGLGDTAMYLCASGIHQGAGELFFGEGSRLTVL.

The rearrangement uses TRBV5-1 and TRBJ1-1, with D possibly matching TRBD1 (5 bases). The CDR3 covers 15 residues. The V end lost 0 bases, the J end lost 1 base, and 10 bases lay between the germline ends. Germline V gene sequence: CDR1 SGHRS, CDR2 YFSETQ. The CDR3 spells CASSLERGRNTEAFF. The CDR3 nucleotides are TGCGCCAGCAGCTTGGAACGGGGGAGGAACACTGAAGCTTTCTTT.

The chain has TRBV14 and TRBJ2-3; D possibly corresponds to TRBD2 (6 bases). Trimming cost V 0 bases and J 4 bases, with 14 bases left between them. The CDR3 has 16 residues. From germline, CDR1 is SGHDN and CDR2 FVKESK. The CDR3 DNA reads TGTGCCAGCAGCCAAGATTTGAGCGGGCGGGCAGATACGCAGTATTTT. As protein: CASSQDLSGRADTQYF.

In its sample, this clone was seen a few times. The chain couples TRBV6-4 to TRBJ1-6, with D possibly TRBD1 on 5 matching bases. Per germline, CDR1 MRHNA and CDR2 SNTAGT. The V end was cut by 2 bases, the J end by 11 bases, with 13 bases between. The CDR3 sequence is 14 residues long. The CDR3 DNA reads TGTGCCAGCAGTGACAGTGACAGAGGAACACCCCTCCACTTT. This encodes CASSDSDRGTPLHF.

This chain joins TRBV28 and TRBJ2-1; 11 bases map to TRBD1. The CDR3 is 15 residues long. Germline CDR1 is MDHEN and CDR2 is SYDVKM. The trim removed 10 bases at V and 6 bases at J, leaving 11 bases unmatched. The CDR3 DNA follows: TGTGCCATCCATACCCGGGACAGGGGGGTCAATGAGCAGTTCTTC. Translating it yields CAIHTRDRGVNEQFF.

The count of this clone is one. Here the CDR3 reads CASSAIQGADTEAFF. The CDR3 DNA follows: TGTGCCAGCAGTGCCATCCAGGGGGCGGACACTGAAGCTTTCTTT. V gene TRBV6-1 combines with J gene TRBJ1-1; 8 positions agree with TRBD1. This CDR3 region has 15 residues. Looked up from germline, CDR1 is MNHNS and CDR2 is SASEGT. Trimming at V came to 4 bases and at J to 3 bases, leaving 7 bases not matched to a gene.

The chain links TRBV7-2 to TRBJ1-4; 8 bases agree with TRBD1. The V gene end was trimmed by 1 base and the J gene end by 4 bases; junction bases not matched to a gene: 2. The CDR3 totals 15 residues. The V gene's germline CDR1 is SGHTA and CDR2 FQGNSA. The CDR3 coding sequence is TGTGCCAGCAGCTTAGAGGGACAGGTTAATGAAAAACTGTTTTTT. Translating it yields CASSLEGQVNEKLFF.

This chain joins TRBV15 and TRBJ1-2, with TRBD1 identical over 9 bases. Germline V gene sequence: CDR1 LNHNV, CDR2 YYDKDF (reference sequence). The CDR3 has 16 residues. V shed 0 bases, J shed 8 bases, and the junction held 10 bases outside the gene matches. CDR3 amino acids: CATSRDLDRGSGGYTF. The CDR3 DNA reads TGTGCCACCAGCAGAGATCTGGACAGGGGATCTGGGGGCTACACCTTC.

The chain links TRBV5-4 to TRBJ2-3; D ambiguous. The V end lost 0 bases, the J end lost 0 bases, and 8 bases lay between the germline ends. Germline assignment: CDR1 SGHNT and CDR2 YYREEE (reference sequence). The CDR3 consists of 15 residues. The CDR3 DNA reads as TGTGCCAGCAGCTTGGTGGCAGGAAGCACAGATACGCAGTATTTT. This translates into CASSLVAGSTDTQYF.

This chain links TRBV28 with TRBJ2-7; TRBD2 might be the D (6 bases). The CDR3 is 16 amino acids. Germline CDR1 and CDR2: MDHEN and SYDVKM. V was pared by 6 bases and J by 3 bases, with 21 bases between. The CDR3 DNA sequence: TGTGCCAGCAGCCTGACCGAAGGGACTCTGGTCTACGAGCAGTACTTC. It specifies CASSLTEGTLVYEQYF.

The chain has TRBV9 and TRBJ1-3; 10 bases align to TRBD1. CDR1 and CDR2 (germline): SGDLS, YYNGEE. CDR3 length: 15 amino acids. The junction had 2 bases not matched to a gene; V was cut back by 3 bases and J by 2 bases. The CDR3 region has the DNA TGTGCCAGCAGCGGGGACAGGGGACCTGGAAACACCATATATTTT. Its protein is CASSGDRGPGNTIYF.

The rearrangement links TRBV7-9 to TRBJ1-1; weak D call: TRBD1 (5 bases). V was clipped by 5 bases and J by 6 bases, with 10 bases between them. The CDR3 covers 12 residues. Germline V gene lookup returns CDR1 SEHNR and CDR2 FQNEAQ (reference sequence). The CDR3 loop is CASSIPRAEAFF. DNA of the CDR3: TGTGCCAGCAGCATACCCAGGGCTGAAGCTTTCTTT.

The rearrangement uses TRBV7-3 and TRBJ2-2, with TRBD2 identical over 7 bases. J lost 4 bases, V lost 3 bases, and 8 bases had no gene match. The CDR3 is 16 residues long. Germline CDR1 reads SGHTA; CDR2 reads FQGTGA. The CDR3 loop reads CASSFSGLVGTGELFF. The CDR3 DNA sequence: TGTGCCAGCAGCTTCTCAGGACTAGTTGGCACCGGGGAGCTGTTTTTT.

The rearrangement joins TRBV18 to TRBJ2-5; D is perhaps TRBD2 (6 bases). CDR3 length: 14 residues. Germline V CDR1 and CDR2: KGHSH, LQKENI. Trimming cost V 1 base and J 7 bases, with 13 bases left between them. In DNA, the CDR3 is TGTGCCAGCTCACCACTCACCGTGGAGGGGACCCAGTACTTC. It specifies CASSPLTVEGTQYF.

This clone has a handful of counts. This chain links TRBV9 with TRBJ1-1; D gene ambiguous. Germline V CDR1 and CDR2: SGDLS, YYNGEE. This CDR3 spans 11 amino acids. V lost 7 bases and J 3 bases, leaving 7 bases between the germline ends. CDR3 region: CASGRDTEAFF. In nucleotides, the CDR3 is TGTGCCAGCGGGAGAGACACTGAAGCTTTCTTT.

A note on this clone: Other nucleotide sequences in the sample specify the same CDR3. The gene calls are TRBV28 and TRBJ1-1, with unresolved D. The CDR3 runs 12 residues. The V end was cut by 5 bases, the J end by 3 bases, with 7 bases between. Germline values: CDR1 MDHEN, CDR2 SYDVKM. The CDR3 coding sequence is TGTGCCAGCAGTCCGCGGTACACTGAAGCTTTCTTT. Protein sequence: CASSPRYTEAFF.

The chain recombines TRBV12-5 with TRBJ2-5; D unclear. TRBJ2-7 explains the end of the DNA better; the J call may be wrong. Germline V CDR1 and CDR2: LGHNT, FRNRAP. The CDR3 totals 13 residues. The CDR3 here is CASGPQFSYEQYF. The CDR3 nucleotides are TGTGCTAGTGGTCCACAGTTCTCCTACGAGCAGTACTTC.

V is TRBV9 and J is TRBJ1-1; D not resolved. The CDR3 covers 14 residues. The V gene lost 0 bases and the J gene lost 1 base, with 7 bases spanning the gap. Germline V gives CDR1 SGDLS, CDR2 YYNGEE. The CDR3 DNA is TGTGCCAGCAGCGTAGCGTTCCGGAACACTGAAGCTTTCTTT. It is translated as CASSVAFRNTEAFF.

The rearrangement links TRBV9 to TRBJ2-3; 7 bases align to TRBD1. The CDR3 length is 15 residues. The germline V gene encodes CDR1 SGDLS and CDR2 YYNGEE. The V segment lost 3 bases and the J segment 0 bases; nucleotides outside the gene matches: 4. The CDR3 is CASSGGTVSTDTQYF. For the CDR3, the DNA is TGTGCCAGCAGCGGAGGGACAGTGAGCACAGATACGCAGTATTTT.